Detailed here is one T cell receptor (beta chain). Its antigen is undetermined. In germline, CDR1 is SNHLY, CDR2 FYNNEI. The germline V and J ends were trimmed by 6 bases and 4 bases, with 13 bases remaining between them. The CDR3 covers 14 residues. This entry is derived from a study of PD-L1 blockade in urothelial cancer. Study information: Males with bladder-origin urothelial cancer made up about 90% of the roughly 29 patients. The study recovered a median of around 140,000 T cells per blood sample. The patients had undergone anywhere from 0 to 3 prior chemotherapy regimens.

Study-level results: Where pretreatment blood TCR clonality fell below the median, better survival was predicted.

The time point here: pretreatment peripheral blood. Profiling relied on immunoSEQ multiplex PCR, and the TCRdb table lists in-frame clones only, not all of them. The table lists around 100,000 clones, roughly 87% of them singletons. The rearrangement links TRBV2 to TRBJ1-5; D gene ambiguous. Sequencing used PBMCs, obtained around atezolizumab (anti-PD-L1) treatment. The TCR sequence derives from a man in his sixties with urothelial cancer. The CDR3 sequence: CASSPDTKNQPQHF. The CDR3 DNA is TGTGCCAGCAGCCCTGACACCAAGAATCAGCCCCAGCATTTT.